Listed below are T cell receptor beta chains from one sample, sequenced in a study of regulatory T cells in long-lasting Graves disease. TCRdb re-derived calls from the multiplex PCR reads in MiXCR, one entry per CDR3 protein. The table shows about 460,000 distinct CDR3 sequences, with about 20% occurring only once. The source was peripheral blood mononuclear cells (PBMCs), collected when the disease was refractory, from a patient treated with antithyroid drugs. The receptors were sampled from a female donor with Graves disease. CDR3s include the opening cysteine and the closing phenylalanine or tryptophan. A D gene is named only where the DNA matches it firmly. Not all rows give a size; the values are once, few, many and, for expanded clones, a class.

clone_size	cdr3_length	d_call	j_call	v_call	cdr3_aa	cdr3_nt
few	17	-	TRBJ1-5	TRBV7-9	CASSSFAYPPGNQPQHF	TGTGCCAGCAGCTCTTTCGCCTACCCCCCTGGCAATCAGCCCCAGCATTTT
many	12	-	TRBJ2-1	TRBV7-2	CASSSPDNEQFF	TGTGCCAGCAGCTCACCCGACAATGAGCAGTTCTTC
many	17	TRBD2	TRBJ2-7	TRBV27	CASCPIWGLLTSYEQYF	TGTGCCAGCTGCCCTATTTGGGGACTACTAACCTCCTACGAGCAGTACTTC
-	15	-	TRBJ2-7	TRBV28	CASSLPTEVRYEQYF	TGTGCCAGCAGTCTGCCGACAGAGGTCCGATACGAGCAGTACTTC
many	12	-	TRBJ2-7	TRBV27	CASSSGPYEQYF	TGTGCCAGCAGTTCGGGACCGTACGAGCAGTACTTC
few	17	-	TRBJ2-7	TRBV3-2	CASSQTRLAGGPYEQYF	TGTGCCAGCAGCCAGACGAGGCTAGCGGGAGGGCCCTACGAGCAGTACTTC
few	12	-	TRBJ1-1	TRBV6-2/TRBV6-3	CASSPLHTEAFF	TGTGCCAGCAGCCCACTACACACTGAAGCTTTCTTT
-	15	-	TRBJ2-5	TRBV7-3	CASSLGMGRDETQYF	TGTGCCAGCAGCTTAGGTATGGGGCGCGACGAGACCCAGTACTTC
few	16	-	TRBJ2-2	TRBV4-1	CASSVARGANTGELFF	TGCGCCAGCAGCGTAGCTAGAGGAGCGAACACCGGGGAGCTGTTTTTT
many	14	-	TRBJ1-3	TRBV6-1	CASTDVRSGNTIYF	TGTGCCAGCACTGACGTCCGTTCTGGAAACACCATATATTTT
many	14	-	TRBJ2-7	TRBV11-1	CASSSAGHSYEQYF	TGTGCCAGCAGCTCCGCGGGACACTCCTACGAGCAGTACTTC
many	15	-	TRBJ1-2	TRBV6-2/TRBV6-3	CASSYSGSAYYGYTF	TGTGCCAGCAGTTACTCGGGCAGCGCCTACTATGGCTACACCTTC
-	11	-	TRBJ2-1	TRBV3-1	CASSQANEQFF	TGTGCCAGCAGCCAAGCCAATGAGCAGTTCTTC
many	12	-	TRBJ1-2	TRBV6-5	CASSWDNRGYTF	TGTGCCAGCAGTTGGGACAACCGGGGCTACACCTTC
-	15	-	TRBJ2-3	TRBV11-2	CASSLRDIDGDTQYF	TGTGCCAGCAGCTTACGGGACATAGACGGGGATACGCAGTATTTT
few	22	TRBD1	TRBJ1-3	TRBV12-3/TRBV12-4	CASSMWRFGPSDRVISGNTIYF	TGTGCCAGCAGTATGTGGAGGTTTGGGCCCTCTGACAGGGTCATCTCTGGAAACACCATATATTTT
many	17	-	TRBJ2-7	TRBV11-3	CASSLGSGDRSAYEQYF	TGTGCCAGCAGCTTAGGGAGCGGGGACAGGTCTGCCTACGAGCAGTACTTC
many	13	-	TRBJ2-2	TRBV12-3/TRBV12-4	CATLHENTGELFF	TGTGCCACCCTACACGAGAACACCGGGGAGCTGTTTTTT
-	14	-	TRBJ2-7	TRBV18	CASSPNPQSYEQYF	TGTGCCAGCTCACCAAATCCCCAGTCCTACGAGCAGTACTTC
few	13	-	TRBJ2-7	TRBV20-1	CSALMGWFYEQYF	TGCAGTGCTTTAATGGGGTGGTTCTACGAGCAGTACTTC
few	12	-	TRBJ1-6	TRBV12-3/TRBV12-4	CASSEDNSPLHF	TGTGCCAGCAGCGAGGATAATTCACCCCTCCACTTT
few	15	TRBD1	TRBJ2-2	TRBV9	CASRVGQGLTGELFF	TGTGCCAGCAGGGTGGGACAGGGCCTAACCGGGGAGCTGTTTTTT
-	15	-	TRBJ1-2	TRBV30	CAWSPRASRNYGYTF	TGTGCCTGGAGCCCAAGGGCGTCAAGGAACTATGGCTACACCTTC